Sequencing of this T cell receptor beta chain was carried out in a study of T cells in Graves' hyperthyroidism and ophthalmopathy. RNA transcripts served as the template for amplifying TCR beta CDR3 regions. Researchers ran a first-round RT-PCR on the TCR CDR3 using the HTBI primer set. TCRdb reprocessed the multiplex PCR reads with MiXCR, giving one entry per CDR3 protein. The profile shows around 760,000 distinct CDR3 sequences, roughly a third of them singletons. The receptor's source is a woman between 40 and 55 years old with Graves' hyperthyroidism. Material for sequencing was blood.

The CDR3 region is CASGFFLPLSMNTEAFF. Written as DNA, the CDR3 is TGTGCTAGTGGTTTTTTCCTCCCCCTGAGCATGAACACTGAAGCTTTCTTT. The rearrangement links TRBV12-5 to TRBJ1-1; D uncertain. The length of the CDR3 is 17 residues. V was pared by 3 bases and J by 0 bases, with 17 bases between. Germline V gives CDR1 LGHNT, CDR2 FRNRAP.